This note documents a single T cell receptor beta chain sequence. The data were taken from a study of cytomegalovirus exposure and HLA in healthy donors. Use of 60 Vbeta and 13 Jbeta primers characterized the PCR. Repertoires were generated with immunoSEQ multiplex PCR, while TCRdb's copy carries only in-frame clones and drops some. Among nearly 200,000 clones listed, under 90% were seen once. The TCR sequence derives from a boy younger than 10 in good health and CMV-seronegative. Sequencing input: PBMCs.

DNA for the CDR3: TGTGCCAGCAGTTATGTTCCGGACACTGAAGCTTTCTTT. Protein sequence: CASSYVPDTEAFF. This chain links TRBV6-6 with TRBJ1-1; D is uncertain. V gave up 3 bases and J gave up 3 bases, with 8 bases separating them. Germline values: CDR1 MNHNY, CDR2 SVGAGI (reference sequence). The CDR3 totals 13 residues.